This T cell receptor beta chain derives from a study of glioma-infiltrating T cells after dendritic cell vaccination. Time point in this sample: after dendritic cell vaccination, including at tumor progression/relapse. The V gene end was trimmed by 7 bases and the J gene end by 7 bases; junction bases not matched to a gene: 14. CDR3 size: 16 residues. In germline, CDR1 is LNHDA, CDR2 SQIVND (reference sequence). The primer mix had 60 V beta and 13 J beta primers. Profiling relied on immunoSEQ multiplex PCR, and the TCRdb table lists in-frame clones only, not all of them. The sample comprises around 60,000 clones, roughly nine tenths of which are singletons, and roughly 12% rests with the top ten.

The chain links TRBV19 to TRBJ2-1; 9 bases agree with TRBD2. Sequenced here: blood, sampled after dendritic cell vaccination. The TCR was taken from a human donor with glioblastoma. The CDR3 nucleotides read TGTGCCAGTACCCGCCAACGAGATAGCGGGAGAAATGAGCAGTTCTTC. Translation gives CASTRQRDSGRNEQFF. The full variable domain, with the rest looked up from reference TRBV19 and TRBJ2-1, is DGGITQSPKYLFRKEGQNVTLSCEQNLNHDAMYWYRQDPGQGLRLIYYSQIVNDFQKGDIAEGYSVSREKKESFPLTVTSAQKNPTAFYLCASTRQRDSGRNEQFFGPGTRLTVL.